This T cell receptor (beta chain) was profiled in a study of cytomegalovirus exposure and HLA in healthy donors. Study conclusions and caveats: Altogether, 150 or so TCR beta chains were recorded as cytomegalovirus-associated.

Unrecorded immune exposure was likely among donors, who were nominally healthy when sampled. Primers for the PCR totalled 60 Vbeta and 13 Jbeta. Here immunoSEQ multiplex PCR was the method, and the copy in TCRdb shows in-frame clones only, minus some. The top ten clones hold approximately 2.9% of a sample with roughly 200,000 clones, 78% of them seen once. The CDR3 spans 13 residues. V lost 6 bases and J 0 bases, leaving 9 bases between the germline ends. Looked up from germline, CDR1 is MNHEY and CDR2 is SVGAGI. A word on this clone: What it binds is unknown.

This receptor was taken from a female donor in good health and CMV-seronegative. The sample was PBMCs. The chain carries TRBV6-5 and TRBJ2-7, with TRBD2 as a possible D gene (5 bases). CDR3: CASRPSGSYEQYF. The CDR3 DNA reads TGTGCCAGCAGGCCCAGCGGCTCCTACGAGCAGTACTTC.